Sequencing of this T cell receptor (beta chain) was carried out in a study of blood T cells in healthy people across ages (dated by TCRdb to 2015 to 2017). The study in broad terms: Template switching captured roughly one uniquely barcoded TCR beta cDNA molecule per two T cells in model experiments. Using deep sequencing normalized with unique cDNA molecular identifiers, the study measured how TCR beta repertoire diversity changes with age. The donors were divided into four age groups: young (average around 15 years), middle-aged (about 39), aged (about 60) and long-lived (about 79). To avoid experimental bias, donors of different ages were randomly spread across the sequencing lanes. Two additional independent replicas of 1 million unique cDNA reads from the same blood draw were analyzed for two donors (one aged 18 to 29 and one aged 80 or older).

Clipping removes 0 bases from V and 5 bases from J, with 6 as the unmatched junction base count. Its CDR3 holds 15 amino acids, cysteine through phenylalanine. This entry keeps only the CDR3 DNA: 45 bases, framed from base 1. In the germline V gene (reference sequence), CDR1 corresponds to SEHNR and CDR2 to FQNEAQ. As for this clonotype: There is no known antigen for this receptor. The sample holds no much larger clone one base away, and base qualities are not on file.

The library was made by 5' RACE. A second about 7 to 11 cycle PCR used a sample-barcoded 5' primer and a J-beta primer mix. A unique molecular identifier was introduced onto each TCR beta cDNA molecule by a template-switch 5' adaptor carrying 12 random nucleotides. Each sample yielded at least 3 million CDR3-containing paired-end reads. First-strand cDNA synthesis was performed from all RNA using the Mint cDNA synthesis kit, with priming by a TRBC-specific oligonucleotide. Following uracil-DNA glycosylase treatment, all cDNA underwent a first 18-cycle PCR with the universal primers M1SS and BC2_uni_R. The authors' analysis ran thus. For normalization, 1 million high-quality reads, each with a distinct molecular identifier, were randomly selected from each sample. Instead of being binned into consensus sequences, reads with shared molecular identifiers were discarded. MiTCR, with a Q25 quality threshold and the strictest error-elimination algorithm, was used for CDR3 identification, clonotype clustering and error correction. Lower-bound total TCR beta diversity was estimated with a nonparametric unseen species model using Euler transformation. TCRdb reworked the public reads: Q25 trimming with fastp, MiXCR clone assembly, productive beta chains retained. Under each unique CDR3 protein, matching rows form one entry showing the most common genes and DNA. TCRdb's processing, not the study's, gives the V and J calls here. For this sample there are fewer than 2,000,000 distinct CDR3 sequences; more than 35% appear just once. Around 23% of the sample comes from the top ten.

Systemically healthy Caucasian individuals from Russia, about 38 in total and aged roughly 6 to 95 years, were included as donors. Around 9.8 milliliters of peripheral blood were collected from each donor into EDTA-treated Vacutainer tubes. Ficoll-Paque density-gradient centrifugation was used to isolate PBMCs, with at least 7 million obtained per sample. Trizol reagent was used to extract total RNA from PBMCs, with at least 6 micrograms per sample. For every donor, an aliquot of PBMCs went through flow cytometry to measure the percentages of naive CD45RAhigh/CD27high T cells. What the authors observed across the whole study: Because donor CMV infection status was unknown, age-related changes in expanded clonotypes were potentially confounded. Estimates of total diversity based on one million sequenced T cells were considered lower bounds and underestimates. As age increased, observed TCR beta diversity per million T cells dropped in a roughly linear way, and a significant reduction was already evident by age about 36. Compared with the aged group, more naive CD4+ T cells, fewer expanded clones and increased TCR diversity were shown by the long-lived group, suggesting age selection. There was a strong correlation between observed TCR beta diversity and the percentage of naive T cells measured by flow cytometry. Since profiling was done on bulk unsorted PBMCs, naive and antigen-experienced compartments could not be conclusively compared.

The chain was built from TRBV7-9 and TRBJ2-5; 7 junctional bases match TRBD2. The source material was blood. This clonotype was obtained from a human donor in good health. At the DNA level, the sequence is TGTGCCAGCAGCTTAGCTTGGGGGGGTGCGGAGACCCAGTACTTC. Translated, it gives CASSLAWGGAETQYF.